The present T cell receptor beta chain was sequenced within a study of cytomegalovirus exposure and HLA in healthy donors. About the study: Genotyping showed approximately 81% of almost 400 donors falling in the Caucasian-associated ancestry cluster. Study outcomes and limitations: Most TCR sequences were seen very rarely across donors, but some public TCRs occurred in many. Later, an analysis showed that TCR beta chains associated with HLA were more clonally expanded than others that were equally common.

Trimming removed 4 bases at V and 4 bases at J, with 25 bases between. In germline, CDR1 is MNHEY, CDR2 SMNVEV (reference sequence). The CDR3 contains 18 residues. The PCR ran on 60 Vbeta and 13 Jbeta primers. The data were produced by immunoSEQ multiplex PCR, yet TCRdb's version contains in-frame clones alone and is incomplete. The data contain 95,000 to 130,000 clones, 60% to 85% of them singletons. Points on this clone: Its antigen remains unidentified.

The sequence was obtained from a woman aged 18-29 years in good health and CMV-seronegative. This chain connects TRBV27 to TRBJ1-1, with a tentative D call TRBD1 (5 bases). What was sequenced was PBMCs. The CDR3 coding sequence is TGTGCCAGCAGTTCCTCCCTTTTGGGGGGAGGTTTGACCACTGAAGCTTTCTTT. Its protein is CASSSSLLGGGLTTEAFF.